This entry is about one T cell receptor (beta chain). There are 15 residues in the CDR3. V shed 0 bases, J shed 4 bases, and the junction held 5 bases outside the gene matches. Germline assignment: CDR1 MNHEY and CDR2 SMNVEV (reference sequence). These data are taken from a study of blood T cell repertoires in COVID-19. On the study more broadly: Researchers got acute and convalescent COVID-19 samples from the United States, Italy and Spain.

The repertoire was sequenced with immunoSEQ multiplex PCR; TCRdb's copy has only in-frame clones and lacks some. The table has hundreds of thousands of clones, roughly 90% seen once. This chain links TRBV27 with TRBJ1-2; TRBD1 matches 7 bases. Material: PBMCs or T cells enriched from blood (not recorded which). The clonotype comes from a woman under 40 who had recovered from COVID-19. CDR3 sequence reads: CASSLSGTDLYGYTF. The CDR3 DNA sequence: TGTGCCAGCAGTTTATCCGGGACAGACCTCTATGGCTACACCTTC.